This T cell receptor (beta chain) was sequenced during a study of cytomegalovirus exposure and HLA in healthy donors. General study results and limits: Several of the most significant clusters were apparently associated with common viral pathogens in a later analysis. Later, an analysis showed that TCR beta chains associated with HLA were more clonally expanded than others that were equally common. Later on, an analysis showed TCR association rates differing by HLA locus, with DRB1 the most and HLA-C the fewest.

The PCR had 60 Vbeta and 13 Jbeta primers. Measured with immunoSEQ multiplex PCR; TCRdb has only the in-frame clones, and not every one. The sample lists around 180,000 clones, 79% occurring once. Regarding this clone: The antigen is unknown.

This receptor was identified in a woman in her forties or fifties in good health and CMV-seronegative. Sequenced material: PBMCs.

The CDR3 DNA reads TGTGCCAGCAGCTTGGGGGACAGGGACAACAATGAGCAGTTCTTC. Translated: CASSLGDRDNNEQFF. This rearrangement joins TRBV5-4 to TRBJ2-1; 9 bases align to TRBD1. CDR3 size: 15 residues. V trimming: 0 bases; J trimming: 5 bases; junction bases outside the gene matches: 3. Looked up from germline, CDR1 is SGHNT and CDR2 is YYREEE (reference sequence).